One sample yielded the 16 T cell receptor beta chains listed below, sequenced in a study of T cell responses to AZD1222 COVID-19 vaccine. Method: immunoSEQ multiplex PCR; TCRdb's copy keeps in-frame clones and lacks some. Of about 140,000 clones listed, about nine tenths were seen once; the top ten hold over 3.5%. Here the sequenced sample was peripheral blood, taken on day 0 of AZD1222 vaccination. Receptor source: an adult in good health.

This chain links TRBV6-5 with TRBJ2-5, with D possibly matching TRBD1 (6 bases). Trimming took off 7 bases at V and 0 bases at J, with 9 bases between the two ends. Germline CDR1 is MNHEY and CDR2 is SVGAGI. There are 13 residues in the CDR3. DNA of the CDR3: TGTGCCAGCACCGGGACACACCAAGAGACCCAGTACTTC. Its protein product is CASTGTHQETQYF.

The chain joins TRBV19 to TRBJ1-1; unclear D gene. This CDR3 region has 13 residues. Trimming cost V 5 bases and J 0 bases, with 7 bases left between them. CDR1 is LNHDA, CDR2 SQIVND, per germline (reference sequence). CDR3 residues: CASSQNVNTEAFF. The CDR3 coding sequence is TGTGCCAGTAGTCAGAACGTGAACACTGAAGCTTTCTTT.

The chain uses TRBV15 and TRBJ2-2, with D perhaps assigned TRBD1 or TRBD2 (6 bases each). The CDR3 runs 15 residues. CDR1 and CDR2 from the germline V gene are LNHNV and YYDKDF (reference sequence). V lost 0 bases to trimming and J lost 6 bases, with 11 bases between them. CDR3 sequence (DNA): TGTGCCACCAGCAGAGAGCGGGACAACGCCGGGGAGCTGTTTTTT. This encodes CATSRERDNAGELFF.

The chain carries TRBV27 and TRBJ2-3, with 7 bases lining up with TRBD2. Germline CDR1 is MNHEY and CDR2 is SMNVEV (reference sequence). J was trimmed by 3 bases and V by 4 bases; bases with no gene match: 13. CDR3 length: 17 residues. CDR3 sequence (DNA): TGTGCCAGCAGTTCCAATCGGGGGAGGGCCGGGACAGATACGCAGTATTTT. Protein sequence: CASSSNRGRAGTDTQYF.

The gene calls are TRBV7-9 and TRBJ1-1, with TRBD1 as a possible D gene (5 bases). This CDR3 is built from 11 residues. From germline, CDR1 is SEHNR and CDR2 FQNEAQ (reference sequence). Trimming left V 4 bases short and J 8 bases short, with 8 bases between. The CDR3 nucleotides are TGTGCCAGCAGCTCTTGGACAGAAGCTTTCTTT. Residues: CASSSWTEAFF.

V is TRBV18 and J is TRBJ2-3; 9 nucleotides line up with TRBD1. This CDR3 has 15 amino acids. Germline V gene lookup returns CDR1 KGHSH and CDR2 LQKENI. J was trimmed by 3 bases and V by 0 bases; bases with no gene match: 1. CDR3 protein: CASSPPTGGTDTQYF. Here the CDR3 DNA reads TGTGCCAGCTCACCACCGACAGGGGGAACAGATACGCAGTATTTT.

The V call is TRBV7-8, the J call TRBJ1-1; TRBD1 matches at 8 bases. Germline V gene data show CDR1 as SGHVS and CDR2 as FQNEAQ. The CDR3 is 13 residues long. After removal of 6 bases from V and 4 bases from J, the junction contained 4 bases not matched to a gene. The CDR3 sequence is CASRDTGGTEAFF. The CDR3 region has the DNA TGTGCCAGCAGGGACACAGGGGGCACTGAAGCTTTCTTT.

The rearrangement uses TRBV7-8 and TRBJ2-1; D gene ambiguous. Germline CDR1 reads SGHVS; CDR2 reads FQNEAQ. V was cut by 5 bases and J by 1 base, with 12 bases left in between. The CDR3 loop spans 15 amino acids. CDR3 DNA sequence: TGTGCCAGCAGCCCCCGGCGGTCATCCTACAATGAGCAGTTCTTC. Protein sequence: CASSPRRSSYNEQFF.

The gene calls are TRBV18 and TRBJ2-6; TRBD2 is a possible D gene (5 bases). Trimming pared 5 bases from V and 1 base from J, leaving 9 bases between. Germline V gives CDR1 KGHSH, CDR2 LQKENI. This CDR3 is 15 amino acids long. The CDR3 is CASSSTGSGANVLTF. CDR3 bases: TGTGCCAGCTCATCCACGGGGTCTGGGGCCAACGTCCTGACTTTC.

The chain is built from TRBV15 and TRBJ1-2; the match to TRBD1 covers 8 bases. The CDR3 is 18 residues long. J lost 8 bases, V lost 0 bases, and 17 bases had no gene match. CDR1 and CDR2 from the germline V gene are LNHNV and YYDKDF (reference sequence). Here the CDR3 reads CATSRDRRTGPLARGYTF. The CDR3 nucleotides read TGTGCCACCAGCAGAGATAGGAGGACAGGGCCGTTAGCTAGAGGCTACACCTTC.

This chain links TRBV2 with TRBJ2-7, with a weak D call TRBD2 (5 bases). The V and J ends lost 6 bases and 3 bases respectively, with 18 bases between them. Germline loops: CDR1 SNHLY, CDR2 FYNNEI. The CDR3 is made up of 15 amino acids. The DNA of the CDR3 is TGTGCCAGCAGGGCACTAGATACCCCCTTCTACGAGCAGTACTTC. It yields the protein CASRALDTPFYEQYF.

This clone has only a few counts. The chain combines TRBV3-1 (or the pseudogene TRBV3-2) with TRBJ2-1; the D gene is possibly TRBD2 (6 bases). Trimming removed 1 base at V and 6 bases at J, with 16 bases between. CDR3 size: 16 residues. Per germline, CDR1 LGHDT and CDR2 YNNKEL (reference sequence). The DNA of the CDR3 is TGTGCCAGCAGCCAAGTCGACTATACGGGGGTCAATGAGCAGTTCTTC. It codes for CASSQVDYTGVNEQFF.

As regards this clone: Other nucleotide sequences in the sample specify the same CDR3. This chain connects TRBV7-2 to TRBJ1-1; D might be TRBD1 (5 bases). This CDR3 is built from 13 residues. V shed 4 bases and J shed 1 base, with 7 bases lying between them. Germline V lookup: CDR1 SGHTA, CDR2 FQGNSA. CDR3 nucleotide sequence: TGTGCCAGCAGCTCCGGACAGAACACTGAAGCTTTCTTT. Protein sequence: CASSSGQNTEAFF.

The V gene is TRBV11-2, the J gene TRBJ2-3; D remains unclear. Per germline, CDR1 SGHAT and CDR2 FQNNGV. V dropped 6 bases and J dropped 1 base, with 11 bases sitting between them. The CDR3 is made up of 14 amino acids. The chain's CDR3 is CASSREPGTDTQYF. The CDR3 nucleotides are TGTGCCAGCAGTCGAGAGCCAGGCACAGATACGCAGTATTTT.

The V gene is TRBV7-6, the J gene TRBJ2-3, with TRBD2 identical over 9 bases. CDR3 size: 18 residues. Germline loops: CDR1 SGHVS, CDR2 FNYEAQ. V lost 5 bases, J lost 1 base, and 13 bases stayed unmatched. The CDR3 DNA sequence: TGTGCCAGCAGCGCCCTTGCGGGAGGGCCAGTTGGCACAGATACGCAGTATTTT. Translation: CASSALAGGPVGTDTQYF.

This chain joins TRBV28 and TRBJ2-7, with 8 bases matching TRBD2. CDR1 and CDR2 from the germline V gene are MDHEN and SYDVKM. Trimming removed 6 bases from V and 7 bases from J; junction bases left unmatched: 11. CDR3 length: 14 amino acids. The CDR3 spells CASSPAGDAQEQYF. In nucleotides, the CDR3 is TGTGCCAGCAGCCCAGCGGGAGATGCCCAGGAGCAGTACTTC.